This T cell receptor (beta chain) was identified during a study of blood T cell repertoires in COVID-19. Study-level background: Sample material is recorded as cDNA or gDNA derived from T cells, B-cell-depleted T cells, or PBMCs.

The CDR3 extends over 15 amino acids. Germline CDR1 is SGHAT and CDR2 is FQNNGV. Losses at the gene ends were 2 bases for V and 6 bases for J; bases not matched to a gene: 10. Methods used by the authors: Estimated nucleated cell counts came from reference gene primer amplification. Sequenced by immunoSEQ multiplex PCR; TCRdb stores in-frame clones only, minus some. The V and J calls and clone size come from that table; D and trimming were worked out from the DNA. The sample consists of about 330,000 clones, around 86% of them appearing once. This clone showed up just once. The chain uses TRBV11-2 and TRBJ2-7; the match to TRBD2 covers 7 bases. This sequence originates from a woman aged 45-60 years with acute or convalescent COVID-19. The material sequenced was peripheral blood. The CDR3 DNA follows: TGTGCCAGCAGCTTAAATACTGGGGGAGGGCTCGAGCAGTACTTC. It encodes CASSLNTGGGLEQYF.